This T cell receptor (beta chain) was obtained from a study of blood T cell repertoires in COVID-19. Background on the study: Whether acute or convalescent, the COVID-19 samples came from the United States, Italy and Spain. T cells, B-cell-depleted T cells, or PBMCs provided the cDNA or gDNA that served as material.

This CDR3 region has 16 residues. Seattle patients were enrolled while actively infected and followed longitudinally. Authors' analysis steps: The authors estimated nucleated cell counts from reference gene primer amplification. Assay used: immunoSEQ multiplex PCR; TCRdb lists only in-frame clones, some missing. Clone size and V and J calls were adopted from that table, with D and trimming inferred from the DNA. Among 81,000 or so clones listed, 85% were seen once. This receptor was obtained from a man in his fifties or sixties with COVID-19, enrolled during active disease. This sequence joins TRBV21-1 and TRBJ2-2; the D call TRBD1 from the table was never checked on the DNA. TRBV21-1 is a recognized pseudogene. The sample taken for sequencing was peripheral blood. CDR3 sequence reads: CASSKASTAVSGELFF. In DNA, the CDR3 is TGTGCCAGCAGCAAAGCTAGTACAGCCGTGTCCGGGGAGCTGTTTTTT.